Listed below are T cell receptor beta chains from one sample, sequenced in a study of T cell responses to AZD1222 COVID-19 vaccine. Clones were sequenced by immunoSEQ multiplex PCR, and TCRdb holds only the in-frame ones, with some missing. The data hold around 99,000 clones, with roughly 90% observed a single time. The source material was peripheral blood, sampled on day 0 of AZD1222 vaccination. These receptors all come from an adult in good health. Both conserved end residues are part of each CDR3. The order of the fields is V gene, clone size, J gene, CDR3 protein. Part of the rows lack a size; the others show once, few, many or a class for expanded clones.

TRBV27	-	TRBJ2-5	CASSLLGTPQETQYF
TRBV11-3	-	TRBJ1-1	CASSQRTEAFF
TRBV27	-	TRBJ2-7	CASIKTAQSSYEQYF
TRBV14	-	TRBJ2-2	CASSHARAGDTGELFF
TRBV19	-	TRBJ1-3	CASSIRTGGRNTIYF
TRBV13	-	TRBJ2-1	CASSPTPIAGGRGNEQFF
TRBV7-8	-	TRBJ2-3	CASTTGRDTQYF
TRBV7-9	-	TRBJ1-3	CASGLAGPGNTIYF
TRBV24-1	-	TRBJ2-2	CATSGKQGTGELFF
TRBV11-3	-	TRBJ2-2	CASSLEDLTGELFF
TRBV30	-	TRBJ1-6	CATGPRGDNSPLHF
TRBV19	-	TRBJ2-1	CASSNPGGLAANEQFF
TRBV28	-	TRBJ2-1	CASSSLAGMPIIYNEQFF
TRBV29-1	-	TRBJ2-1	CSAGTGVYNEQFF
TRBV12-3/TRBV12-4	-	TRBJ2-3	CASTSGQGDTQYF
TRBV3-1/TRBV3-2	few	TRBJ1-1	CASSHSDRGYTEAFF
TRBV7-6	-	TRBJ2-5	CASRYAGSQETQYF
TRBV28	few	TRBJ1-5	CASRDRQGPSNQPQHF
TRBV28	-	TRBJ1-6	CASSFGVGTEVGSPLHF
TRBV15	few	TRBJ1-5	CATSGTRDSSNQPQHF
TRBV3-1/TRBV3-2	-	TRBJ1-4	CASSPTGGYEKLFF
TRBV5-4	few	TRBJ2-2	CASRRDRGTGELFF
TRBV25-1	-	TRBJ1-6	CASSDPGSGSSPLHF
TRBV7-2	-	TRBJ1-5	CASSSRQDQPQHF
TRBV5-1	-	TRBJ1-2	CASSLDPADGYTF
TRBV30	-	TRBJ2-7	CAWSVLGPYEQYF
TRBV28	-	TRBJ2-7	CASSSPYRLAGGYEQYF
TRBV9	-	TRBJ2-5	CASTRTGGLQETQYF
TRBV6-1	-	TRBJ2-7	CASSDKTGTGNEQYF
TRBV15	-	TRBJ1-2	CATSRDALNRGYTF
TRBV3-1/TRBV3-2	-	TRBJ1-6	CASSPHLDGPNNSPLHF
TRBV5-1	few	TRBJ1-4	CASSLGQTFNEKLFF
TRBV10-3	-	TRBJ1-2	CAISERPDYGYTF
TRBV23-1	-	TRBJ1-4	CASSRTGQGAPINEKLFF
TRBV2	few	TRBJ1-5	CASTRGNSRSNQPQHF
TRBV19	-	TRBJ1-4	CASSIAAEREKLFF
TRBV9	-	TRBJ2-5	CASSVGGSGETQYF
TRBV7-3	-	TRBJ1-2	CASSSTGTGGLYGYTF
TRBV28	-	TRBJ2-7	CASSSPQKSYEQYF
TRBV6-6	-	TRBJ1-5	CASSYQSRGDQPQHF
TRBV30	-	TRBJ2-7	CAWSRQGYEQYF
TRBV7-3	-	TRBJ1-1	CASSLQENTEAFF
TRBV7-2	-	TRBJ1-5	CASSGDRASNQPQHF
TRBV12-5	once	TRBJ1-5	CASAQRDGYQPQHF
TRBV7-8	-	TRBJ2-1	CASSPGERHNEQFF
TRBV14	-	TRBJ1-6	CASSSRSDSRGNSPLHF
TRBV4-3	-	TRBJ1-2	CASSRRAEANYGYTF
TRBV5-1	-	TRBJ2-1	CASSLGTSGRALGGEQFF
TRBV18	-	TRBJ1-3	CASSPGLNTIYF
TRBV19	-	TRBJ1-2	CASSIDRNGYTF
TRBV30	-	TRBJ2-1	CAWSALAGGVNEQFF
TRBV7-2	-	TRBJ2-1	CASSQPGLKTYNEQFF
TRBV28	-	TRBJ2-1	CASSPIETSGPYNEQFF
TRBV5-1	-	TRBJ1-2	CASSSEQIGYTF